What follows are 24 T cell receptor beta chains derived from one specimen sequenced in a study of blood T cell repertoires in COVID-19. Measured with immunoSEQ multiplex PCR; TCRdb has only the in-frame clones, and not every one. The data contain 250,000 to 300,000 clones, 70% to 90% of them singletons. Sequenced material: peripheral blood. These receptors were taken from a woman in her 70s with acute or convalescent COVID-19.

The chain employs TRBV3-1 (or the pseudogene TRBV3-2) and TRBJ1-2; 9 bases agree with TRBD1. This CDR3 is 14 amino acids long. Germline lookup yields CDR1 LGHDT and CDR2 YNNKEL (reference sequence). V was pared by 2 bases and J by 8 bases, with 6 bases of the junction left unmatched. CDR3 DNA sequence: TGTGCCAGCAGCCAACATGACAGGGGGGGCGGCTACACCTTC. This sequence encodes CASSQHDRGGGYTF.

CDR3 loop: CASSPSTGTQYF. CDR3 DNA: TGTGCCAGCAGCCCGAGCACCGGGACCCAGTACTTC. V gene TRBV12-3 or TRBV12-4 combines with J gene TRBJ2-5; no clear D gene. The CDR3 is 12 amino acids. Trimming took 6 bases from V and 7 from J, leaving 12 bases between them.

The gene calls are TRBV27 and TRBJ1-5; 11 nucleotides match TRBD1. Germline assignment: CDR1 MNHEY and CDR2 SMNVEV (reference sequence). The CDR3 is made up of 14 amino acids. V lost 5 bases, J lost 6 bases, and 3 bases stayed unmatched. CDR3 nucleotide sequence: TGTGCCAGCAGTCGGACAGGGGGCGGTCAGCCCCAGCATTTT. Protein product: CASSRTGGGQPQHF.

The chain uses TRBV19 and TRBJ2-1; D may be TRBD1 (5 bases). Germline values: CDR1 LNHDA, CDR2 SQIVND (reference sequence). The CDR3 consists of 13 residues. Trimming stripped 2 bases from V and 10 bases from J, with 12 bases between. In DNA form, the CDR3 reads TGTGCCAGTAGTATATATGGGGCCGGAGAGCAGTTCTTC. This gives the protein CASSIYGAGEQFF.

This sequence joins TRBV3-1 (or the pseudogene TRBV3-2) and TRBJ2-7; D perhaps matches TRBD2 (5 bases). Germline lookup yields CDR1 LGHDT and CDR2 YNNKEL (reference sequence). V was trimmed by 2 bases and J by 9 bases, leaving 11 bases between them. This CDR3 has 12 amino acids. This CDR3 is CASSQSEGLQYF. CDR3 DNA sequence: TGTGCCAGCAGCCAAAGTGAGGGTTTGCAGTACTTC.

The rearrangement links TRBV14 to TRBJ1-5; no definite D call. In germline, CDR1 is SGHDN, CDR2 FVKESK. This CDR3 region has 16 residues. V lost 7 bases, J lost 2 bases, and 18 bases lay in between. CDR3 nucleotides: TGTGCCAGCATGAGGGATTGGGTCCGAGGCAATCAGCCCCAGCATTTT. Its protein product is CASMRDWVRGNQPQHF.

As DNA, the CDR3 is TGTGCCAGCAGCACCCGGCAGGGTGGGGGCAATCAGCCCCAGCATTTT. Translated, it gives CASSTRQGGGNQPQHF. V usage is TRBV4-2 and J usage is TRBJ1-5, with D perhaps TRBD1 (5 bases). Trimming shortened V by 5 bases and J by 2 bases, and 16 bases separated the two germline ends. The CDR3 extends over 16 amino acids. Germline CDR1 reads LGHNA; CDR2 reads YNFKEQ.

The chain joins TRBV11-2 to TRBJ1-2, with TRBD1 matching over 8 bases. The germline V gene has CDR1 SGHAT and CDR2 FQNNGV. V lost 5 bases to trimming and J lost 4 bases; unmatched junction nucleotides: 3. The CDR3 sequence is 13 residues long. This CDR3 is CASSPGTGYGYTF. CDR3 DNA sequence: TGTGCCAGCAGCCCCGGGACAGGCTATGGCTACACCTTC.

This clone is a singleton in its sample. The V and J genes are TRBV6-2 or TRBV6-3 and TRBJ1-6; D unclear. The CDR3 is 14 amino acids. The V gene's germline CDR1 is MNHEY and CDR2 SVGEGT. V lost 6 bases and J lost 11, with 17 bases in between. CDR3 nucleotide sequence: TGTGCCAGCAGCACGACAAACCCGGGGACACCCCTCCACTTT. It yields the protein CASSTTNPGTPLHF.

The chain links TRBV2 to TRBJ1-1; 11 bases agree with TRBD1. CDR3 size: 13 residues. The V gene's germline CDR1 is SNHLY and CDR2 FYNNEI. Germline trimming cut 10 bases from V and 4 bases from J; bases unmatched to any gene: 5. The CDR3, as DNA: TGTGCCACCAGAGGGACAGGGGGCACTGAAGCTTTCTTT. This codes for CATRGTGGTEAFF.

The rearrangement joins TRBV10-1 to TRBJ1-4, with D unclear. CDR3 length: 15 amino acids. Trimming removed 0 bases from V and 6 bases from J, with 11 bases in between. Germline V lookup: CDR1 WNHNN, CDR2 SYGVQD (reference sequence). CDR3 sequence: CASSESTGRYEKLFF. In DNA form, the CDR3 reads TGCGCCAGCAGTGAGTCGACCGGGAGGTATGAAAAACTGTTTTTT.

V usage is TRBV28 and J usage is TRBJ1-1; 7 bases align to TRBD1. Germline lookup yields CDR1 MDHEN and CDR2 SYDVKM. The CDR3 is 13 amino acids. V lost 5 bases and J lost 5; bases outside the gene matches: 5. Written as DNA, the CDR3 is TGTGCCAGCAGTGTGACAGGGAAGACTGAAGCTTTCTTT. Residues: CASSVTGKTEAFF.

The V gene is TRBV5-1, the J gene TRBJ2-7; D not certain. V shed 1 base and J shed 4 bases, with 15 bases lying between them. This CDR3 is 15 amino acids long. Germline V gene data show CDR1 as SGHRS and CDR2 as YFSETQ. Written as DNA, the CDR3 is TGCGCCAGCAGCTTGATGGGCCCAATCCCTTACGAGCAGTACTTC. It encodes CASSLMGPIPYEQYF.

The V call is TRBV3-1 (or the pseudogene TRBV3-2), the J call TRBJ1-5; tentative D call: TRBD1 (6 bases). The V and J ends lost 1 base and 3 bases respectively, with 13 bases between them. This CDR3 spans 16 amino acids. Looked up from germline, CDR1 is LGHDT and CDR2 is YNNKEL (reference sequence). Written as DNA, the CDR3 is TGTGCCAGCAGCCAAGGGTACGGGACACTCAATCAGCCCCAGCATTTT. Residues: CASSQGYGTLNQPQHF.

V usage is TRBV19 and J usage is TRBJ1-5, with no clear D. Germline lookup yields CDR1 LNHDA and CDR2 SQIVND (reference sequence). The CDR3 extends over 12 amino acids. Trimming took 5 bases from V and 3 from J, leaving 5 bases between them. CDR3 in amino acids: CASSVYNQPQHF. The CDR3 DNA sequence: TGTGCCAGTAGTGTATACAATCAGCCCCAGCATTTT.

This clone was picked up a small number of times. The chain couples TRBV12-3 or TRBV12-4 to TRBJ1-5, with D unclear. CDR3 length: 12 amino acids. V was cut by 3 bases and J by 5 bases, with 5 bases left in between. CDR3 bases: TGTGCCAGCAGTTTCACGGATCAGCCCCAGCATTTT. Translation: CASSFTDQPQHF.

The V gene is TRBV5-1, the J gene TRBJ2-3, with 10 bases lining up with TRBD2. The trim removed 3 bases at V and 1 base at J, leaving 2 bases unmatched. CDR3 length: 15 amino acids. In germline, CDR1 is SGHRS, CDR2 YFSETQ. CDR3 nucleotide sequence: TGCGCCAGCAGCTCAGGGACTAGCGGCACAGATACGCAGTATTTT. This gives the protein CASSSGTSGTDTQYF.

As regards this clone: Other DNA sequences in the same sample also yield this CDR3. This chain joins TRBV11-2 and TRBJ2-5, with 8 bases that match TRBD1. Losses at the gene ends were 5 bases for V and 4 bases for J; bases not matched to a gene: 3. This CDR3 has 13 amino acids. Germline CDR1 is SGHAT and CDR2 is FQNNGV. The CDR3 DNA is TGTGCCAGCAGCGCAGGGGGCCGAGAGACCCAGTACTTC. This sequence encodes CASSAGGRETQYF.

The chain recombines TRBV13 with TRBJ2-3; TRBD1 aligns across 7 bases. There are 15 residues in the CDR3. The germline CDR1 and CDR2 sequences are PRHDT and FYEKMQ (reference sequence). With V trimmed by 3 bases and J by 3 bases, 6 bases remained unmatched. The CDR3 DNA sequence: TGTGCCAGCAGCTTCCGGACAGGAGGAACAGATACGCAGTATTTT. Translating it yields CASSFRTGGTDTQYF.

This clone was recorded once. The chain has TRBV5-4 and TRBJ1-1; tentatively, D is TRBD1 (5 bases). V was pared by 0 bases and J by 6 bases, with 9 bases between. Germline V gene lookup returns CDR1 SGHNT and CDR2 YYREEE (reference sequence). This CDR3 contains 13 residues. CDR3 in amino acids: CASSLAGGAEAFF. CDR3 coding DNA: TGTGCCAGCAGCTTGGCCGGGGGGGCTGAAGCTTTCTTT.

This chain links TRBV5-8 with TRBJ2-2; D might be TRBD2 (7 bases). The CDR3 totals 16 residues. Germline assignment: CDR1 SGHTS and CDR2 YDEGEE. Trimming took 2 bases from V and 4 from J, leaving 15 bases between them. The CDR3 spells CASSLSGGAPTGELFF. The DNA of the CDR3 is TGTGCCAGCAGCTTAAGTGGGGGGGCCCCCACCGGGGAGCTGTTTTTT.

In the case of this clone: This CDR3 is also generated by other DNA sequences in the sample. V gene TRBV3-1 (or the pseudogene TRBV3-2) combines with J gene TRBJ2-1, with 8 bases that match TRBD2. Losses at the gene ends were 3 bases for V and 9 bases for J; bases not matched to a gene: 1. The CDR3 is 12 residues long. Germline assignment: CDR1 LGHDT and CDR2 YNNKEL (reference sequence). CDR3 in amino acids: CASSQAGGEQFF. As DNA, the CDR3 is TGTGCCAGCAGCCAGGCGGGAGGTGAGCAGTTCTTC.

The CDR3 DNA reads as TGTGCCAGCAGCTCGACAGGGGTAGGCGAAAAACTGTTTTTT. Protein sequence: CASSSTGVGEKLFF. The rearrangement joins TRBV5-4 to TRBJ1-4; TRBD1 agrees at 8 bases. V lost 3 bases, J lost 8 bases, and 6 bases stayed unmatched. In germline, CDR1 is SGHNT, CDR2 YYREEE (reference sequence). This CDR3 contains 14 residues.

This clone occurred once. The chain uses TRBV5-4 and TRBJ1-3; TRBD1 might be the D (5 bases). Per germline, CDR1 SGHNT and CDR2 YYREEE (reference sequence). V was cut by 0 bases and J by 0 bases, with 16 bases left in between. The CDR3 sequence is 18 residues long. The CDR3 loop reads CASSLGGTGSLSGNTIYF. The CDR3 DNA reads as TGTGCCAGCAGCTTGGGGGGCACCGGGTCTCTCTCTGGAAACACCATATATTTT.